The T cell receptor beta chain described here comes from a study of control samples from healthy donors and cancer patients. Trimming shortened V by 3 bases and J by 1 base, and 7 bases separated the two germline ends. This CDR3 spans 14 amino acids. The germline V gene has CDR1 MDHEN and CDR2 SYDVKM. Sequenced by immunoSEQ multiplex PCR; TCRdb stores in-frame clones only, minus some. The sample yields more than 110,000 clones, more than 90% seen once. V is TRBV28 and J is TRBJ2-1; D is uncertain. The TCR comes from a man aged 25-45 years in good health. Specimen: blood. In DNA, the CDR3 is TGTGCCAGCAGTTTTGGCACTTCCTACAATGAGCAGTTCTTC. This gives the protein CASSFGTSYNEQFF.